Listed below are T cell receptor beta chains from one sample, sequenced in a study of Ad26.COV2.S vaccination and SARS-CoV-2 variants. Clones were sequenced by immunoSEQ multiplex PCR, and TCRdb holds only the in-frame ones, with some missing. The table lists about 350,000 clones, roughly 84% of them singletons, with 3.4% in the top ten. This sample comprised peripheral blood, obtained in a trial of Ad26.COV2.S vaccine versus placebo. These receptors were collected from a person between 18 and 60 years old who received the Ad26.COV2.S COVID-19 vaccine or a placebo. The CDR3 runs from the conserved cysteine through the conserved F or W. A D gene is named only where the DNA matches it firmly. The size field is filled for only some rows; it gives once, few, many or a size class.

.	.	TRBV11-2	TRBJ2-5	TGTGCCAGCAGCCGTACCCTGGGGGCCCAAGAGACCCAGTACTTC	CASSRTLGAQETQYF
.	.	TRBV7-2	TRBJ1-5	TGTGCCAGCAGCTTCACGATGGGAGGGCCCGGGGGTTGGCATTTT	CASSFTMGGPGGWHF
.	TRBD2	TRBV7-2	TRBJ2-3	TGTGCCAGCAGCTTAGGACTAGCAACAGATACGCAGTATTTT	CASSLGLATDTQYF
.	TRBD1	TRBV7-2	TRBJ1-1	TGTGCCAGCAGCTTAGCCAGGGGGCTTTATAACACTGAAGCTTTCTTT	CASSLARGLYNTEAFF
.	.	TRBV11-2	TRBJ1-5	TGTGCCAGCAGCAAGGGACCAAATCAGCCCCAGCATTTT	CASSKGPNQPQHF
.	.	TRBV5-6	TRBJ1-2	TGTGCCAGCAGCTCGGGGTTGGAGGGCTACACCTTC	CASSSGLEGYTF
.	.	TRBV3-1/TRBV3-2	TRBJ2-7	TGTGCCAGCAGCCAAGTCGGGACGAAATACTTC	CASSQVGTKYF
once	.	TRBV7-6	TRBJ1-4	TGTGCCAGCAGCCTCACCTTGGACGAAAAACTGTTTTTT	CASSLTLDEKLFF
.	.	TRBV5-6	TRBJ1-3	TGTGCCAGCAGCTTGGACGGGGGACCCGGAAACACCATATATTTT	CASSLDGGPGNTIYF
few	.	TRBV4-1	TRBJ1-5	TGCGCCAGCAGCCCAGATTACCCGGATAATCAGCCCCAGCATTTT	CASSPDYPDNQPQHF
.	.	TRBV4-3	TRBJ2-1	TGCGCCAGCAGCCAAGACCCTGCGGCCTACAATGAGCAGTTCTTC	CASSQDPAAYNEQFF
.	.	TRBV27	TRBJ1-2	TGTGCCAGCAGTTTAGACAAAAGTAACTATGGCTACACCTTC	CASSLDKSNYGYTF
.	.	TRBV4-1	TRBJ1-4	TGCGCCAGCAGCCAGACGATTGCAACTAATGAAAAACTGTTTTTT	CASSQTIATNEKLFF
.	.	TRBV5-5	TRBJ2-5	TGTGCCAGCAGCTTGGTAGCCGTTCAGTACTTC	CASSLVAVQYF
.	.	TRBV9	TRBJ2-7	TGTGCCAGCAGCGTAACCGGGACCGACGAGCAGTACTTC	CASSVTGTDEQYF
.	.	TRBV4-3	TRBJ1-1	TGCGCCAGCAGCCAGGACAGGAACACTGAAGCTTTCTTT	CASSQDRNTEAFF
.	TRBD1	TRBV15	TRBJ1-2	TGTGCCACCAGCAAACCGGACAGGCCTAACTATGGCTACACCTTC	CATSKPDRPNYGYTF
.	.	TRBV11-1	TRBJ2-2	TGTGCCAGCAGCTTAGCGCCTAACACCGGGGAGCTGTTTTTT	CASSLAPNTGELFF
.	.	TRBV6-5	TRBJ2-3	TGTGCCAGCAGTTACCCAGGTCGGACAGATACGCAGTATTTT	CASSYPGRTDTQYF
.	.	TRBV19	TRBJ1-2	TGTGCCAGTAGTACCGGACAGAGTCGCTACACCTTC	CASSTGQSRYTF
.	TRBD2	TRBV13	TRBJ2-1	TGTGCCAGCAGCCCCACGGGACTAGCGATCAATGAGCAGTTCTTC	CASSPTGLAINEQFF
.	.	TRBV30	TRBJ1-1	TGTGCCGGACAAATGGTGGTTACTGAAGCTTTCTTT	CAGQMVVTEAFF
.	.	TRBV6-5	TRBJ1-4	TGTGCCAGCAGACGGGACACCCAGGCAGGAAAACTGTTTTTT	CASRRDTQAGKLFF
.	TRBD1	TRBV9	TRBJ2-7	TGTGCCAGCAGCGTAGCAGGGGGCGACGAGCAGTACTTC	CASSVAGGDEQYF
.	.	TRBV7-3	TRBJ1-1	TGTGCCAGCAGCTTCAGGAGAGGTACTGAAGCTTTCTTT	CASSFRRGTEAFF
.	.	TRBV18	TRBJ1-5	TGTGCCAGCTCACCCGAGTTAGCGGGCAATCAGCCCCAGCATTTT	CASSPELAGNQPQHF
once	.	TRBV4-1	TRBJ1-5	TGCGCCAGCAGCCAGGGGGCTTTTCTTAGCAATCAGCCCCAGCATTTT	CASSQGAFLSNQPQHF
.	.	TRBV7-2	TRBJ1-5	TGTGCCAGCAGCTACCATAGCAATCAGCCCCAGCATTTT	CASSYHSNQPQHF
.	.	TRBV7-8	TRBJ1-3	TGTGCCAGCAGCTTAGAGGTCTACGGTTTAAGGGGAAACACCATATATTTT	CASSLEVYGLRGNTIYF